The clone carrying this T cell receptor beta chain was picked up many times. CD8+CD4-CCR7+CD45RA+ cells were sorted as naive CD8 T cells. One entry per CDR3 protein results from TCRdb running MiXCR on the PCR reads. The sample holds about 100,000 distinct CDR3 sequences, around 20% seen once. The data stem from a study of molecular identifiers for immune sequencing clone quantification. V lost 2 bases to trimming and J lost 6 bases, with 11 bases between them. CDR1 and CDR2 (germline): SGDLS, YYNGEE. The CDR3 length is 14 residues. The sequence was collected from a human donor in good health. Some libraries in this study had Jurkat cell RNA spiked in. The V call is TRBV9, the J call TRBJ2-2; D perhaps matches TRBD1 (6 bases). The material sequenced was naive CD8+ T cells from blood, with Jurkat cell RNA spiked in. The subset: FACS-sorted CD8+CD4-CCR7+CD45RA+ naive T cells. The CDR3 spells CASSVAQGSGELFF. CDR3 nucleotide sequence: TGTGCCAGCAGCGTGGCACAGGGCTCCGGGGAGCTGTTTTTT.